The subject of this entry is one T cell receptor beta chain. The clone's antigen remains unknown. Base quality data are lacking; no much larger clone is found one base away. CDR1 SGHRS and CDR2 YFSETQ were looked up in the germline V gene. The CDR3 numbers 14 residues from cysteine through phenylalanine. CDR3 DNA is the only sequence kept; it has 42 bases, read in frame from the first base. V is shortened by 5 bases, J by 0 bases, and the region joining them spans 10 bases. The donors were healthy, HIV-negative adults with no recently reported acute infections or vaccinations. Every donor was a Caucasian adult living in Nashville, Tennessee, USA. CD4+ T cells were enriched by magnetic negative selection, after which naive cells were positively selected on CD45RA and the negative fraction was taken as the memory subset. Blood was obtained by leukapheresis, after which PBMCs were separated by Ficoll-Histopaque density gradient centrifugation and cryopreserved in liquid nitrogen vapor phase. Purity and quantity of every magnetically sorted T cell population were checked by analytical flow cytometry. From each sorted fraction, genomic DNA was isolated and quantified by UV absorbance on a Nanodrop 2000c.

The data are from a study of shared clonotypes between healthy human individuals (dated by TCRdb to 2020 to 2022). The study in broad terms: A couple of women and three men aged 18 to 49 years were included in the cohort. Per donor, three plates each were used for CD4 naive and CD4 memory, two for CD8 naive, and one for CD8 memory. Blood TCR repertoires of a handful of healthy adults were deeply sequenced to estimate repertoire size and the extent of clonotype sharing between individuals. Libraries were prepared and TCR repertoires were sequenced by different laboratories using diverse techniques, in order to increase sequencing depth and limit assay-specific biases. Per donor, leukapheresis produced somewhere between about 0.94 and 8.9 billion PBMCs. General findings and caveats noted by the study authors: Sampling was limited to blood, and TCR repertoires in tissue likely differ from TCR repertoires in blood. Compared with non-shared clonotypes, the clonotypes found in all four sorted-subset donors had higher generation probabilities. The genetic and exposure-history diversity represented was limited by the small number of donors. Even with the large sequencing depth, rarefaction of the sorted-subset datasets indicated that sequencing was incomplete. Across four donors, approximately 4.6% of naive CD4, approximately 3.5% of naive CD8, about 2.3% of memory CD4, and under 0.45% of memory CD8 clonotypes were shared. Larger estimated clonotype richness was generally found for naive subsets than for memory subsets. Based on pairwise subsampling, the degree of clonotype sharing among donors was expected to be affected by sequencing depth.

Using the deep immunoSEQ assay, TCR CDR3 regions were amplified from genomic DNA by multiplex PCR. Genomic DNA extracted from each cell subset was distributed evenly over all wells of several immunoSEQ 96-well plates, and each plate served as one replicate. For sorted subsets, 150 to 250 ng genomic DNA, equal to some 28,000 T cell genomes, was loaded into each replicate PCR. Purified libraries were measured with a Qubit 3.0 fluorometer, size-checked on a Bioanalyzer 2100, and measured again with the KAPA Library Quantification kit. Every immunoSEQ 96-well plate was sequenced on a dedicated single-read 150-cycle Illumina NextSeq 550 flow cell. Per the authors' processing: Because the immunoSEQ output included only junctional sequences and no quality scores, the filtering could not be the same as the filtering used for full-length reads. Sequences were annotated with PyIR, a Python wrapper for IgBLAST v1.9, using IMGT germline references to assign V/J genes and CDR3. Reads were removed for weak V/J assignments (E-value above 1e-6), missing CDR3, stop codons, out-of-frame junctions, or ambiguous translated residues. A V3J clonotype was defined by an identical inferred V gene, J gene, and CDR3 amino acid sequence. To compute the percentage overlap between repertoires, the number of shared unique clonotypes was divided by the size of the smaller repertoire. Three approaches were used to assess repertoire richness: RTK rarefaction, the Chao1 estimator, and Recon v2.1 estimates of unobserved clonotypes. For all TCRbeta clonotypes obtained by the gDNA method from a handful of donors, generation probabilities were computed with OLGA. The source is immuneACCESS, and TCRdb retained only in-frame sequences with V and J called. Part of the clones is not carried over; for the studies checked, unresolved V genes explain less than half of this, and the remainder is unexplained. That table is the source of V, J and clone size, and D and trimming were worked out from the DNA. For this sample there are about 2.3 million clones; approximately 95% appear just once. The ten largest account for approximately 0.4% of the sample.

Sequencing was performed on naive CD4+ T cells from PBMCs. Taken with the paper, the label for cell subset or site translates to: CD45RA+ positively selected. This chain joins TRBV5-1 to TRBJ2-3, with no D gene named confidently. The sequence was obtained from a man younger than 35 in good health. Some clones in this sample may be carry-over from other donors' samples. The nucleotide sequence is given as TGCGCCAGCAGGGTCGACCCTAGCACAGATACGCAGTATTTT. This yields the protein CASRVDPSTDTQYF.